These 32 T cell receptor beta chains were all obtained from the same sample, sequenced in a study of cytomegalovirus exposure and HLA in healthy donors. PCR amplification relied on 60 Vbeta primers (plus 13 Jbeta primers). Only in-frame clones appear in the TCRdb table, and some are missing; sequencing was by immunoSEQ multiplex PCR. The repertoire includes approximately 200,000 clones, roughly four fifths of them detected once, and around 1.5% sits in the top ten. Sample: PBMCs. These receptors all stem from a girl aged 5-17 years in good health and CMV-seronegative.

The CDR3 nucleotides are TGCGCCAGCAGCTTCACAGGGGCCCGTCTATCTAACTATGGCTACACCTTC. Its translation: CASSFTGARLSNYGYTF. This chain uses TRBV5-1 with TRBJ1-2; TRBD1 agrees at 7 bases. V lost 2 bases, J lost 0 bases, and 10 bases stayed unmatched. Per germline, CDR1 SGHRS and CDR2 YFSETQ. The CDR3 runs 17 residues.

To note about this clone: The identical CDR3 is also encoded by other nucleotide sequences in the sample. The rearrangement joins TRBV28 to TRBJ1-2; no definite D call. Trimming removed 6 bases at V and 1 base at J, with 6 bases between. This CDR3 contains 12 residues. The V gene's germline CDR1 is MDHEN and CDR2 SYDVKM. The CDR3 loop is CASRGSNYGYTF. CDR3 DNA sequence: TGTGCCAGCAGGGGCAGTAACTATGGCTACACCTTC.

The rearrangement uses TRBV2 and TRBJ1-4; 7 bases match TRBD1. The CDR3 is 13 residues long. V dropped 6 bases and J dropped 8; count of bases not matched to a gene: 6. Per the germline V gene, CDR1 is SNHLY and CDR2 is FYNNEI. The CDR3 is CASRTTGQEKLFF. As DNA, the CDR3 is TGTGCCAGCAGGACGACAGGGCAGGAAAAACTGTTTTTT.

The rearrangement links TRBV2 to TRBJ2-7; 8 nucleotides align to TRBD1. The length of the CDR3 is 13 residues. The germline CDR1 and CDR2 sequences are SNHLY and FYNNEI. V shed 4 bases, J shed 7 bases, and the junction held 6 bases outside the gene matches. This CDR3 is CASSGQGIGEQYF. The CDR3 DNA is TGTGCCAGCAGTGGACAGGGGATAGGGGAGCAGTACTTC. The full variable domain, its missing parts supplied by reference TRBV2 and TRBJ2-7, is EPEVTQTPSHQVTQMGQEVILRCVPISNHLYFYWYRQILGQKVEFLVSFYNNEISEKSEIFDDQFSVERPDGSNFTLKIRSTKLEDSAMYFCASSGQGIGEQYFGPGTRLTVT.

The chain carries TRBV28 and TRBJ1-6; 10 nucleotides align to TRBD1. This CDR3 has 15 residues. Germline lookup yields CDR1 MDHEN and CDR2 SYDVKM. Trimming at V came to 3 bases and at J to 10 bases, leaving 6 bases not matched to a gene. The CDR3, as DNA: TGTGCCAGCAGTTTCTTGGACAGGGGGGGATCACCCCTCCACTTT. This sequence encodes CASSFLDRGGSPLHF.

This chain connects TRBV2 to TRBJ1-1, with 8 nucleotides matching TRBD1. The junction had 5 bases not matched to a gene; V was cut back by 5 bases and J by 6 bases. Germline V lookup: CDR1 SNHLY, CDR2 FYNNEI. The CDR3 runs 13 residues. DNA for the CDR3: TGTGCCAGCAGTCGACAGGGGATAGCTGAAGCTTTCTTT. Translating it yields CASSRQGIAEAFF.

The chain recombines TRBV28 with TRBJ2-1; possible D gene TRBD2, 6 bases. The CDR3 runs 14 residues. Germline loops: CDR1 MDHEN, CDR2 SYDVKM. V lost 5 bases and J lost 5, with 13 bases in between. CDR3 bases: TGTGCCAGCAGTCTTCGACTAGTTCACAATGAGCAGTTCTTC. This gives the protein CASSLRLVHNEQFF.

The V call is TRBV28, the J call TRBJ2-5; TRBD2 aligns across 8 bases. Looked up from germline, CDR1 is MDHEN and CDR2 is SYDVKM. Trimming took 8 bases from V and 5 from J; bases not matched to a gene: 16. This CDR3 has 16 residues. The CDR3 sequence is CASLSRQRGRRETQYF. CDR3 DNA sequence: TGTGCCAGCCTCTCTAGACAGCGGGGGCGCCGGGAGACCCAGTACTTC.

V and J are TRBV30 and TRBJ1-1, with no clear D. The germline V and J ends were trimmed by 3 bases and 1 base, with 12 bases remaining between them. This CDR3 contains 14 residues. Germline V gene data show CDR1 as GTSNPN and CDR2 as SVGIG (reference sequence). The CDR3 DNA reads TGTGCCTGGAGAGTGATAGAGTCGAACACTGAAGCTTTCTTT. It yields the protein CAWRVIESNTEAFF.

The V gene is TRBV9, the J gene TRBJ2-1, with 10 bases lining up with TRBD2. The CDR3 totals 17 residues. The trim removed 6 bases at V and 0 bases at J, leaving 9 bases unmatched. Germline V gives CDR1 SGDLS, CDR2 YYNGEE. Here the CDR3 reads CASTGTSAPSSYNEQFF. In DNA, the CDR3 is TGTGCCAGCACGGGGACTAGCGCTCCGAGCTCCTACAATGAGCAGTTCTTC.

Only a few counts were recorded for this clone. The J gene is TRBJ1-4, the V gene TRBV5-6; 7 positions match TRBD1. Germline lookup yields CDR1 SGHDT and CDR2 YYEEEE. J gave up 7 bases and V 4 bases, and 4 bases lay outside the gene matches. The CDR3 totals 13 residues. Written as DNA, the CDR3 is TGTGCCAGCAGCAACAGGGGAGGTGAAAAACTGTTTTTT. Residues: CASSNRGGEKLFF.

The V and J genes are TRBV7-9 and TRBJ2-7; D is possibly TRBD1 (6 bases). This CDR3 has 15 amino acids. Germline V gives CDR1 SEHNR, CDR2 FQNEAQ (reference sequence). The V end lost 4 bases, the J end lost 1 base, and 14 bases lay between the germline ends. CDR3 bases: TGTGCCAGCAGCTACGGCCGGGACAAGTCCTACGAGCAGTACTTC. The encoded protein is CASSYGRDKSYEQYF.

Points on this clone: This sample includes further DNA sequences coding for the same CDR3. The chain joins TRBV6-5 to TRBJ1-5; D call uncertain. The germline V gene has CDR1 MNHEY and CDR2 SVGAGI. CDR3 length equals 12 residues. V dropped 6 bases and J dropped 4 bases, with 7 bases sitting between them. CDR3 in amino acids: CASRTRNQPQHF. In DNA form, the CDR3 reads TGTGCCAGCAGGACAAGAAATCAGCCCCAGCATTTT.

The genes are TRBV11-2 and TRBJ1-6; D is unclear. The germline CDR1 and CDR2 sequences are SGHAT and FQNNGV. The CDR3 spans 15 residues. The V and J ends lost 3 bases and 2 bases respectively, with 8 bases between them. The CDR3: CASSLGRTYNSPLHF. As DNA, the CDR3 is TGTGCCAGCAGCTTGGGGAGAACCTATAATTCACCCCTCCACTTT.

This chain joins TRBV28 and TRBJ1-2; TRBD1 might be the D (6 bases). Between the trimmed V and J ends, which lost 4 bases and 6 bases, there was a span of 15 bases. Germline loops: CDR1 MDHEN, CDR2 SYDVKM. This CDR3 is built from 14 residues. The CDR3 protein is CASSSSRGRDGYTF. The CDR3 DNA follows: TGTGCCAGCAGTTCGTCAAGGGGGAGGGATGGCTACACCTTC.

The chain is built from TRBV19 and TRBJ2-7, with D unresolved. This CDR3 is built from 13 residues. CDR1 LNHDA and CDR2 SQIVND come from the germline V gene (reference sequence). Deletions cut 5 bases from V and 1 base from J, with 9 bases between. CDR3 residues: CASSDAFSYEQYF. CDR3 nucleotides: TGTGCCAGTAGTGATGCGTTTTCCTACGAGCAGTACTTC.

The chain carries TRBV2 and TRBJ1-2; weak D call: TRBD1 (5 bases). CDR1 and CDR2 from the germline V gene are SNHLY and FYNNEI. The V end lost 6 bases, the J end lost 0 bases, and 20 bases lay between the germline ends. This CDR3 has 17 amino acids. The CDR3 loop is CASSLQGFGVSNYGYTF. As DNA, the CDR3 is TGTGCCAGCAGCCTCCAGGGCTTTGGGGTTTCTAACTATGGCTACACCTTC. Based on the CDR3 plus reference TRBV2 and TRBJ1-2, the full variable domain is EPEVTQTPSHQVTQMGQEVILRCVPISNHLYFYWYRQILGQKVEFLVSFYNNEISEKSEIFDDQFSVERPDGSNFTLKIRSTKLEDSAMYFCASSLQGFGVSNYGYTFGSGTRLTVV.

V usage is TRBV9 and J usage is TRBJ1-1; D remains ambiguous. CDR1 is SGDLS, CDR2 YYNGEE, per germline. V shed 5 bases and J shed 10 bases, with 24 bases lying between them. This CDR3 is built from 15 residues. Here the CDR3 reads CASRKDDILPKLAFF. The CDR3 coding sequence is TGTGCCAGCAGAAAAGACGACATCCTTCCTAAGTTAGCTTTCTTT.

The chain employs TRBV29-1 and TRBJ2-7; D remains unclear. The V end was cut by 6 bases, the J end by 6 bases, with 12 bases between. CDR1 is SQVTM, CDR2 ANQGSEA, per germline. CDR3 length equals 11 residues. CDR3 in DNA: TGCAGCGTCAGAACACGATCCGAGCAGTACTTC. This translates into CSVRTRSEQYF.

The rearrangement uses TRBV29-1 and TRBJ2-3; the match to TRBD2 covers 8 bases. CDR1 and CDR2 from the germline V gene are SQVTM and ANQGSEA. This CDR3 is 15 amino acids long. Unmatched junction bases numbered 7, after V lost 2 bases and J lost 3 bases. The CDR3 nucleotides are TGCAGCGTTGAACGCGGGGGGTTGGTAACAGATACGCAGTATTTT. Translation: CSVERGGLVTDTQYF.

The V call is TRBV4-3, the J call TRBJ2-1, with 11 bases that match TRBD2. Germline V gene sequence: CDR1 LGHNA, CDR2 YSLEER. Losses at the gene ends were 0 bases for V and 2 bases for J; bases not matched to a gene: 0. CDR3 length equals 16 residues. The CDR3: CASSQDSGGAYNEQFF. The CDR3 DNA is TGCGCCAGCAGCCAAGATAGCGGGGGGGCCTACAATGAGCAGTTCTTC.

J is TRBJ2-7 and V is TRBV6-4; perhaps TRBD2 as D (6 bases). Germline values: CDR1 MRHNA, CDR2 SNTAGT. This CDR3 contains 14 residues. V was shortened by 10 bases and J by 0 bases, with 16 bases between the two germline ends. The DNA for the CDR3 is TGTGCCAACCGGGCGGGGCGATTCTCCTACGAGCAGTACTTC. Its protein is CANRAGRFSYEQYF.

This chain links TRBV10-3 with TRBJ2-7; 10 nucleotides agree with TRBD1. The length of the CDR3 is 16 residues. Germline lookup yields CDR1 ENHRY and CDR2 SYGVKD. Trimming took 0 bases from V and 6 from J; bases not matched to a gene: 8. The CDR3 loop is CAISESTGGPKVEQYF. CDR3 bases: TGTGCCATCAGTGAGTCGACAGGGGGCCCTAAGGTCGAGCAGTACTTC.

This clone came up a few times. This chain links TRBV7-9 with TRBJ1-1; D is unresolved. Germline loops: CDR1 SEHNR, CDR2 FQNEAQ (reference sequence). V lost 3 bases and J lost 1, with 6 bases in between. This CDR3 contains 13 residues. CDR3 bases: TGTGCCAGCAGCTTGAGCCAGAACACTGAAGCTTTCTTT. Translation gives CASSLSQNTEAFF.

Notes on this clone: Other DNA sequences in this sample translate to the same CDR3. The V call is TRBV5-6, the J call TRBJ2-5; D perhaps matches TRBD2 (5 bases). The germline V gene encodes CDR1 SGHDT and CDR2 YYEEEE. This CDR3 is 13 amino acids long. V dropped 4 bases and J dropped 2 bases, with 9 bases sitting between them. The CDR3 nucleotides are TGTGCCAGCAGCCTCGGGGTTCAAGAGACCCAGTACTTC. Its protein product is CASSLGVQETQYF.

The CDR3, as DNA: TGTGCCAGCAGCTTAGCTAGTACAGGTTACTCCTACGAGCAGTACTTC. Translated: CASSLASTGYSYEQYF. J is TRBJ2-7 and V is TRBV7-2, with D perhaps matching TRBD1 (5 bases). CDR1 SGHTA and CDR2 FQGNSA come from the germline V gene. This CDR3 is built from 16 residues. V lost 0 bases and J 0 bases, leaving 12 bases between the germline ends.

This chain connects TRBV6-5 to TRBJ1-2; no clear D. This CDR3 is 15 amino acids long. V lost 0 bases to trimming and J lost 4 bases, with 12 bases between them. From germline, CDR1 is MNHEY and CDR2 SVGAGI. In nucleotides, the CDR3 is TGTGCCAGCAGTTACTCTACGACCGGGGTCTATGGCTACACCTTC. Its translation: CASSYSTTGVYGYTF.

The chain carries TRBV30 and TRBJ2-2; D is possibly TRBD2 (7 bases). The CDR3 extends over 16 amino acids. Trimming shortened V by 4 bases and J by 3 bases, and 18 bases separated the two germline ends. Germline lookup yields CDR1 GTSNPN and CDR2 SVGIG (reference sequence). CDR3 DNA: TGTGCCTGGATGTCCTTCCGGGGGGCCGACACCGGGGAGCTGTTTTTT. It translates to CAWMSFRGADTGELFF.

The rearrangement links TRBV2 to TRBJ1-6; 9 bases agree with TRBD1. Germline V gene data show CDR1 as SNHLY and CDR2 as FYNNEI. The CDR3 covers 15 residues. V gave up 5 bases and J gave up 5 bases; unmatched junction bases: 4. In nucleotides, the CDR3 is TGTGCCAGCAGTATCCGGGACAGGGATAATTCACCCCTCCACTTT. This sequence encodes CASSIRDRDNSPLHF.

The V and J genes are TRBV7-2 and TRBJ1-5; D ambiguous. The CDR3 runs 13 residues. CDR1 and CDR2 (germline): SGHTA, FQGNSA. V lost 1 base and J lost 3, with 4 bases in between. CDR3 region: CASSLGYNQPQHF. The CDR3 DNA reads TGTGCCAGCAGCTTAGGTTACAATCAGCCCCAGCATTTT.

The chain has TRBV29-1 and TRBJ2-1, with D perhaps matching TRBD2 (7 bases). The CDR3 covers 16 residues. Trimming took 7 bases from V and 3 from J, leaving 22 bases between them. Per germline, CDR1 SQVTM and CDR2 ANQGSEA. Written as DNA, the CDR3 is TGCAGCGCCCTAGTAGGGGGGGGGACACTCTACAATGAGCAGTTCTTC. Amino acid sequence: CSALVGGGTLYNEQFF.

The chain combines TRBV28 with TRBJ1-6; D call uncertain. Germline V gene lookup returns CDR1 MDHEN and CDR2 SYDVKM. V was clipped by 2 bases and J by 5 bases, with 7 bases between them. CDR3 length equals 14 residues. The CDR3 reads CASSLVQNNSPLHF. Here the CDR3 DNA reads TGTGCCAGCAGTTTAGTACAGAATAATTCACCCCTCCACTTT. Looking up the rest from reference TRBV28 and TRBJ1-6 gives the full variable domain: DVKVTQSSRYLVKRTGEKVFLECVQDMDHENMFWYRQDPGLGLRLIYFSYDVKMKEKGDIPEGYSVSREKKERFSLILESASTNQTSMYLCASSLVQNNSPLHFGNGTRLTVT.